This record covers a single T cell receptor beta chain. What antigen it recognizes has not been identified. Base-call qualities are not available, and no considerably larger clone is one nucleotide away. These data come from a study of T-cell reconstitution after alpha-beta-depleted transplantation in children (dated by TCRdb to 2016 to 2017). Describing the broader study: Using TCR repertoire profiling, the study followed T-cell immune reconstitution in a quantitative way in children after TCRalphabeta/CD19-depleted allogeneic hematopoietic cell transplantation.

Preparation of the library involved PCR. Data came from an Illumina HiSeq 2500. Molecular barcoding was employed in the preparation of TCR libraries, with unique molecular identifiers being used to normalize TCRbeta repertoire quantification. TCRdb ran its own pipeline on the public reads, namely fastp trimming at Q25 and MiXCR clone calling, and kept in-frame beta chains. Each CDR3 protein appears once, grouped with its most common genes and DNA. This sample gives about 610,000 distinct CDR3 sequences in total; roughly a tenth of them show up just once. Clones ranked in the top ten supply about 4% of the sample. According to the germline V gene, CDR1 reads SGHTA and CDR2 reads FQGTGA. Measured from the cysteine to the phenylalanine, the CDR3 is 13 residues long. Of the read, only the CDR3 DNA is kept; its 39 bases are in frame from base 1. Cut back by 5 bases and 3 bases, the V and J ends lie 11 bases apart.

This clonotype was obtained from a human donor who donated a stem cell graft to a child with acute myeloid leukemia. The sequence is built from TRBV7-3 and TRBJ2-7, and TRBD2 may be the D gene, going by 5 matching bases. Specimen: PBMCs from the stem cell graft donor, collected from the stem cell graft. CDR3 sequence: CASSEGGGYEQYF. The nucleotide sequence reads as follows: TGTGCCAGCAGCGAAGGAGGCGGCTACGAGCAGTACTTC.